This T cell receptor (beta chain) was captured by sequencing in a study of CD8+ T cells in alopecia areata. Study-wide context: For the treated group, dosing was oral tofacitinib at 5 to 10 mg twice daily. Study-wide points: Lesional scalp, especially alopecia totalis/universalis, showed higher clonality than normal scalp. Patients shared TCRs less clearly than mice did, possibly for HLA-related reasons.

The authors extracted RNA and reverse transcribed it into cDNA as the sequencing template. Sequencing used immunoSEQ multiplex PCR; TCRdb keeps in-frame clones, though not all of them. The table includes roughly 15,000 clones, roughly three fifths detected once. Punch biopsies of lesional scalp, plus peripheral blood, were taken from alopecia areata patients. On this clone: Its antigen is unknown.

Sequencing was done on a sample of skin. This TCR derives from a human donor with alopecia areata.

The CDR3 spells CASRIGTVNEKLFF. The CDR3 DNA is TGTGCCAGCAGAATCGGGACAGTCAATGAAAAACTGTTTTTT. This chain joins TRBV6-5 and TRBJ1-4; 7 bases agree with TRBD1. The CDR3 length is 14 residues. The ends lost 6 bases at V and 5 bases at J; junction bases unmatched: 6. Germline V gives CDR1 MNHEY, CDR2 SVGAGI.